This T cell receptor beta chain was captured by sequencing in a study of response to subunit inactivated influenza vaccine. TCRdb called the RT-PCR reads again in MiXCR, with one record for every CDR3 protein. The sample carries more than 600,000 distinct CDR3 sequences, approximately 18% recorded once. This clonotype was found a few times. The antigen is not known. General observations from the study: The authors put forward the suggestion that each seasonal influenza vaccination may bring in only a limited number of new T cells.

Losses at the gene ends were 6 bases for V and 4 bases for J; bases not matched to a gene: 20. Germline V gene lookup returns CDR1 MDHEN and CDR2 SYDVKM. The CDR3 is 20 amino acids. The sequenced sample was PBMCs from blood, obtained about 5 days after vaccination. The chain joins TRBV28 to TRBJ2-2; TRBD2 matches at 10 bases. The clonotype comes from a man aged 45-65 years who received an inactivated influenza vaccine. The CDR3 nucleotides read TGTGCCAGCAGCCTATTAACAGGACTAGCGGATCCTATTGGCACCGGGGAGCTGTTTTTT. It translates to CASSLLTGLADPIGTGELFF.